The 7 T cell receptor beta chains below come from one sample, sequenced in a study of early T cells in non-severe SARS-CoV-2 infection. MiXCR, run by TCRdb on the 5' RACE reads, gives a single entry per CDR3 protein. The repertoire holds about 29,000 distinct CDR3 sequences, more than 4% seen once, with around 6.3% in the top ten. The sequencing input was whole blood. Source of these receptors: an adult who was a healthcare worker with PCR-confirmed SARS-CoV-2 infection or an uninfected control (not recorded which).

This clonotype was observed at least ten times. The rearrangement joins TRBV7-9 to TRBJ2-1; TRBD1 is a possible D gene (6 bases). CDR1 is SEHNR and CDR2 is FQNEAQ in the germline V gene (reference sequence). This CDR3 region has 13 residues. V lost 4 bases and J lost 10, with 14 bases in between. The CDR3 sequence is CASSYSTTGEQFF. As DNA, the CDR3 is TGTGCCAGCAGCTACTCGACTACAGGGGAGCAGTTCTTC.

This clonotype came up a few times. The chain employs TRBV5-1 and TRBJ1-2; 7 positions match TRBD1. The germline V gene encodes CDR1 SGHRS and CDR2 YFSETQ. This CDR3 comprises 15 residues. V lost 4 bases and J lost 8; bases outside the gene matches: 14. As DNA, the CDR3 is TGCGCCAGCAGCCCGAAGGACAGGATTGTAGGCGGCTACACCTTC. Translating it yields CASSPKDRIVGGYTF.

This clonotype was detected ten times or more. The rearrangement uses TRBV24-1 and TRBJ2-1; D ambiguous. Germline CDR1 KGHDR, CDR2 SFDVKD. The CDR3 is 16 residues long. V lost 2 bases to trimming and J lost 1 base, with 11 bases between them. As DNA, the CDR3 is TGTGCCACCAGTGATTCAAACCCCGGGTCCTACAATGAGCAGTTCTTC. Translating gives CATSDSNPGSYNEQFF.

There are many counts of this clonotype. This chain links TRBV7-3 with TRBJ2-3, with 10 positions matching TRBD2. With V trimmed by 5 bases and J by 0 bases, 8 bases remained unmatched. The germline gives CDR1 SGHTA, CDR2 FQGTGA. The CDR3 contains 17 residues. The CDR3 here is CASSATGLAKSTDTQYF. The DNA of the CDR3 is TGTGCCAGCAGCGCTACGGGACTAGCGAAAAGCACAGATACGCAGTATTTT.

There are many counts of this clonotype. The rearrangement joins TRBV11-2 to TRBJ2-1; 9 bases agree with TRBD2. Germline trimming cut 1 base from V and 8 bases from J; bases unmatched to any gene: 6. CDR3 size: 15 residues. Germline loops: CDR1 SGHAT, CDR2 FQNNGV. The CDR3 loop reads CASSLVFLAGHEQFF. The CDR3 DNA is TGTGCCAGCAGCTTAGTCTTTCTAGCGGGACATGAGCAGTTCTTC.

This clonotype turned up a few times. The chain joins TRBV7-2 to TRBJ2-5, with TRBD1 as a possible D gene (6 bases). The CDR3 sequence is 12 residues long. Per the germline V gene, CDR1 is SGHTA and CDR2 is FQGNSA. V lost 6 bases and J 3 bases, leaving 8 bases between the germline ends. As DNA, the CDR3 is TGTGCCAGCAGTCCAGGGGAAGAGACCCAGTACTTC. Translation gives CASSPGEETQYF.

This clonotype came up many times. The chain employs TRBV20-1 and TRBJ2-5; maybe TRBD1 (5 bases). Germline V CDR1 and CDR2: DFQATT, SNEGSKA (reference sequence). V was shortened by 7 bases and J by 2 bases, with 11 bases between the two germline ends. The CDR3 runs 12 residues. The CDR3 region is CSGTKIQETQYF. The CDR3 DNA follows: TGCAGTGGGACAAAAATTCAAGAGACCCAGTACTTC.